The present T cell receptor beta chain was sequenced within a study of PD-L1 blockade in urothelial cancer. On the study more broadly: T cells numbered a median of about 140,000 in the blood samples.

Profiling relied on immunoSEQ multiplex PCR, and the TCRdb table lists in-frame clones only, not all of them. The sample carries under 35,000 clones, around nine tenths recorded once. Trimming took 5 bases from V and 4 from J; bases not matched to a gene: 4. The CDR3 is 14 residues long. CDR1 and CDR2 from the germline V gene are LGHNA and YNFKEQ. This clone was seen a handful of times. The chain uses TRBV4-2 and TRBJ2-7; 11 bases are a match to TRBD1. Sequencing was performed on PBMCs, taken around atezolizumab (anti-PD-L1) treatment. The source of this sequence is a man between 50 and 59 years old with urothelial cancer. Here the CDR3 reads CASSTGQGDYEQYF. CDR3 sequence (DNA): TGTGCCAGCAGCACGGGACAGGGGGATTACGAGCAGTACTTC.